This T cell receptor (beta chain) comes out of a study of early T cells in non-severe SARS-CoV-2 infection. Study background: Chains were not paired, and sequencing was done on bulk RNA from unsorted whole blood.

Separate cDNA molecules each had unique molecular identifiers attached to them. TCRdb re-called the 5' RACE reads through MiXCR, storing one row per CDR3 protein. The data hold around 78,000 distinct CDR3 sequences, with around 15% observed a single time. The study, taken as a whole, reports: There was a bias toward anti-spike CD8 responses in VDJdb matching, which missed private and CD4 specificities.

About this clonotype itself: Its antigen remains unknown. This may stem from a read error, because a much larger clone lies one nucleotide away.

Trimming took 8 bases from V and 1 from J, leaving 8 bases between them. The length of the CDR3 is 12 residues. Germline assignment: CDR1 SEHNR and CDR2 FQNEAQ (reference sequence). Sequences were obtained from whole blood. The V gene is TRBV7-9, the J gene TRBJ1-1, with no clear D. The sequence came from an adult who was a healthcare worker with PCR-confirmed SARS-CoV-2 infection or an uninfected control (not recorded which). The CDR3 DNA follows: TGTGCCAGCCTGGACGCGAACACTGAAGCTTTCTTT. This gives the protein CASLDANTEAFF.